A selection of T cell receptor beta chains follows, all from one sample in a study of CD8+ T cells in alopecia areata. The method was immunoSEQ multiplex PCR; TCRdb's version includes in-frame clones alone and lacks a portion of them. The table shows 150,000 to 200,000 clones, with just under 65% occurring only once. The sample was CD4+ T cells sorted from blood, taken at week 49, from a patient treated with tofacitinib. Source of these receptors: a human donor with alopecia areata. CDR3s include the opening cysteine and the closing phenylalanine or tryptophan. The order of the fields is D gene, V gene, J gene, clone size, CDR3 protein, CDR3 DNA. A D gene is named only where the DNA matches it firmly. The size field is filled for only some rows; it gives once, few, many or a size class.

d_call: .
v_call: TRBV29-1
j_call: TRBJ1-2
clone_size: .
cdr3_aa: CSVERGYTF
cdr3_nt: TGCAGCGTAGAGAGGGGCTACACCTTC

d_call: .
v_call: TRBV7-8
j_call: TRBJ2-1
clone_size: .
cdr3_aa: CASSLARGNEQFF
cdr3_nt: TGTGCCAGCAGCTTAGCACGGGGGAATGAGCAGTTCTTC

d_call: .
v_call: TRBV29-1
j_call: TRBJ2-5
clone_size: .
cdr3_aa: CSVGLVEEMSQYF
cdr3_nt: TGCAGCGTTGGACTAGTGGAAGAGATGTCCCAGTACTTC

d_call: .
v_call: TRBV29-1
j_call: TRBJ1-1
clone_size: .
cdr3_aa: CSAGNDYGAFF
cdr3_nt: TGCAGCGCTGGAAATGACTATGGTGCTTTCTTT

d_call: .
v_call: TRBV7-9
j_call: TRBJ2-5
clone_size: medium-sized
cdr3_aa: CASSLLRETQYF
cdr3_nt: TGTGCCAGCAGCTTATTGAGAGAGACCCAGTACTTC

d_call: .
v_call: TRBV4-1
j_call: TRBJ2-4
clone_size: .
cdr3_aa: CASSQLFGLAKNIQYF
cdr3_nt: TGCGCCAGCAGCCAATTGTTTGGCCTAGCCAAAAACATTCAGTACTTC

d_call: .
v_call: TRBV10-3
j_call: TRBJ2-7
clone_size: .
cdr3_aa: CAGSGESYEQYF
cdr3_nt: TGTGCCGGTTCCGGGGAATCCTACGAGCAGTACTTC

d_call: .
v_call: TRBV2
j_call: TRBJ1-1
clone_size: .
cdr3_aa: CASNELLNTEAFF
cdr3_nt: TGTGCCAGCAACGAACTTCTGAACACTGAAGCTTTCTTT

d_call: .
v_call: TRBV29-1
j_call: TRBJ1-1
clone_size: .
cdr3_aa: CSVGTVLNTEAFF
cdr3_nt: TGCAGCGTTGGGACAGTTTTGAACACTGAAGCTTTCTTT

d_call: .
v_call: TRBV27
j_call: TRBJ1-2
clone_size: few
cdr3_aa: CASSFLQGIGYTF
cdr3_nt: TGTGCCAGCAGTTTCCTTCAGGGGATCGGCTACACCTTC

d_call: .
v_call: TRBV29-1
j_call: TRBJ1-1
clone_size: .
cdr3_aa: CSVGPLRTGNTEAFF
cdr3_nt: TGCAGCGTTGGACCCCTTCGGACGGGCAACACTGAAGCTTTCTTT

d_call: TRBD1
v_call: TRBV29-1
j_call: TRBJ1-5
clone_size: few
cdr3_aa: CSVRGEGGDGQPQHF
cdr3_nt: TGCAGCGTCAGGGGAGAAGGGGGCGACGGACAGCCCCAGCATTTT

d_call: .
v_call: TRBV14
j_call: TRBJ1-2
clone_size: few
cdr3_aa: CASSQDRTGRDGYTF
cdr3_nt: TGTGCCAGCAGCCAAGATCGAACAGGGAGGGATGGCTACACCTTC

d_call: .
v_call: TRBV6-1
j_call: TRBJ2-6
clone_size: .
cdr3_aa: CASSGQSSGANVLTF
cdr3_nt: TGTGCCAGCAGTGGACAAAGCTCTGGGGCCAACGTCCTGACTTTC

d_call: TRBD1
v_call: TRBV27
j_call: TRBJ2-3
clone_size: .
cdr3_aa: CASRATGGVSTDTQYF
cdr3_nt: TGTGCCAGCAGGGCCACAGGGGGCGTTTCAACAGATACGCAGTATTTT

d_call: .
v_call: TRBV29-1
j_call: TRBJ1-2
clone_size: once
cdr3_aa: CSVDLSYGYTF
cdr3_nt: TGCAGCGTTGATTTGTCCTATGGCTACACCTTC

d_call: TRBD2
v_call: TRBV2
j_call: TRBJ2-2
clone_size: .
cdr3_aa: CASQRESLDTGELFF
cdr3_nt: TGTGCCAGCCAGCGGGAGTCCCTCGACACCGGGGAGCTGTTTTTT

d_call: .
v_call: TRBV4-1
j_call: TRBJ1-1
clone_size: .
cdr3_aa: CASSKQLEGPPNTEAFF
cdr3_nt: TGCGCCAGCAGCAAACAGCTGGAAGGCCCCCCGAACACTGAAGCTTTCTTT

d_call: .
v_call: TRBV27
j_call: TRBJ1-2
clone_size: once
cdr3_aa: CASSSRGGGYTF
cdr3_nt: TGTGCCAGCAGTTCGAGGGGAGGTGGCTACACCTTC

d_call: .
v_call: TRBV29-1
j_call: TRBJ2-1
clone_size: medium-sized
cdr3_aa: CSVLRAPASYNEQFF
cdr3_nt: TGCAGCGTTCTCCGGGCGCCGGCTTCCTACAATGAGCAGTTCTTC

d_call: .
v_call: TRBV30
j_call: TRBJ2-6
clone_size: .
cdr3_aa: CAWSFVGSGANVLTF
cdr3_nt: TGTGCCTGGAGCTTTGTGGGGAGCGGGGCCAACGTCCTGACTTTC

d_call: .
v_call: TRBV25-1
j_call: TRBJ1-1
clone_size: .
cdr3_aa: CASSERGIGTEAFF
cdr3_nt: TGTGCCAGCAGTGAAAGGGGTATCGGCACTGAAGCTTTCTTT

d_call: TRBD1
v_call: TRBV9
j_call: TRBJ2-2
clone_size: few
cdr3_aa: CASSASQGSTGELFF
cdr3_nt: TGTGCCAGCAGCGCATCACAGGGGAGCACCGGGGAGCTGTTTTTT

d_call: .
v_call: TRBV30
j_call: TRBJ2-1
clone_size: .
cdr3_aa: CAWSVRLADNEQFF
cdr3_nt: TGTGCCTGGAGTGTACGGTTGGCAGACAATGAGCAGTTCTTC

d_call: .
v_call: TRBV4-3
j_call: TRBJ1-2
clone_size: .
cdr3_aa: CASSQDIGGTSFYGYTF
cdr3_nt: TGCGCCAGCAGCCAAGATATCGGTGGAACATCATTTTATGGCTACACCTTC

d_call: .
v_call: TRBV29-1
j_call: TRBJ1-2
clone_size: .
cdr3_aa: CSVAAGSAYGYTF
cdr3_nt: TGCAGCGTTGCGGCAGGGTCAGCCTATGGCTACACCTTC

d_call: .
v_call: TRBV5-6
j_call: TRBJ2-5
clone_size: .
cdr3_aa: CASSIEGSLTQETQYF
cdr3_nt: TGTGCCAGCAGCATAGAGGGGTCCCTCACCCAAGAGACCCAGTACTTC

d_call: TRBD1
v_call: TRBV5-6
j_call: TRBJ2-3
clone_size: .
cdr3_aa: CASSLEYRGLDTQYF
cdr3_nt: TGTGCCAGCAGCTTGGAGTACAGGGGGCTAGATACGCAGTATTTT

d_call: .
v_call: TRBV29-1
j_call: TRBJ1-2
clone_size: .
cdr3_aa: CSVEIGNYGYTF
cdr3_nt: TGCAGCGTTGAAATCGGGAACTATGGCTACACCTTC

d_call: TRBD2
v_call: TRBV7-2
j_call: TRBJ2-3
clone_size: .
cdr3_aa: CASSLARLAGGTDTQYF
cdr3_nt: TGTGCCAGCAGCTTAGCTCGGCTAGCGGGGGGCACAGATACGCAGTATTTT

d_call: TRBD1
v_call: TRBV19
j_call: TRBJ1-1
clone_size: .
cdr3_aa: CASSLGTGRTEAFF
cdr3_nt: TGTGCCAGTAGTCTAGGGACAGGGAGGACTGAAGCTTTCTTT

d_call: TRBD1
v_call: TRBV2
j_call: TRBJ1-2
clone_size: .
cdr3_aa: CASSERRTGYYGYTF
cdr3_nt: TGTGCCAGCAGTGAACGACGGACAGGTTATTATGGCTACACCTTC

d_call: .
v_call: TRBV7-9
j_call: TRBJ1-1
clone_size: .
cdr3_aa: CASSPTDRGTEAFF
cdr3_nt: TGTGCCAGCAGCCCCACCGACCGGGGGACTGAAGCTTTCTTT

d_call: .
v_call: TRBV30
j_call: TRBJ2-5
clone_size: .
cdr3_aa: CAWAARAGETQYF
cdr3_nt: TGTGCCTGGGCGGCAAGGGCCGGGGAGACCCAGTACTTC

d_call: .
v_call: TRBV10-1
j_call: TRBJ2-2
clone_size: .
cdr3_aa: CASSRDTGELFF
cdr3_nt: TGCGCCAGTAGCAGGGATACCGGGGAGCTGTTTTTT

d_call: .
v_call: TRBV7-2
j_call: TRBJ2-7
clone_size: .
cdr3_aa: CASSGAGTSSYEQYF
cdr3_nt: TGTGCCAGCAGCGGGGCGGGCACTAGCTCCTACGAGCAGTACTTC

d_call: .
v_call: TRBV19
j_call: TRBJ1-5
clone_size: .
cdr3_aa: CASRSGVQEHSNQPQHF
cdr3_nt: TGTGCCAGTAGAAGTGGGGTTCAGGAGCATAGCAATCAGCCCCAGCATTTT

d_call: .
v_call: TRBV30
j_call: TRBJ1-1
clone_size: .
cdr3_aa: CAWSGIWNEAFF
cdr3_nt: TGTGCCTGGAGTGGGATTTGGAACGAAGCTTTCTTT

d_call: .
v_call: TRBV6-5
j_call: TRBJ1-6
clone_size: .
cdr3_aa: CASSYRRERGSPLHF
cdr3_nt: TGTGCCAGCAGTTACCGCAGGGAACGTGGCTCACCCCTCCACTTT

d_call: .
v_call: TRBV5-1
j_call: TRBJ2-5
clone_size: .
cdr3_aa: CASSFEAGLETQYF
cdr3_nt: TGCGCCAGCAGCTTTGAGGCCGGGCTAGAGACCCAGTACTTC

d_call: .
v_call: TRBV14
j_call: TRBJ1-6
clone_size: .
cdr3_aa: CASSQDLGSPLHF
cdr3_nt: TGTGCCAGCAGCCAAGACTTAGGTTCACCCCTCCACTTT

d_call: TRBD1
v_call: TRBV30
j_call: TRBJ1-4
clone_size: .
cdr3_aa: CAGQGREEKLFF
cdr3_nt: TGTGCCGGACAGGGCCGGGAAGAAAAACTGTTTTTT

d_call: .
v_call: TRBV15
j_call: TRBJ1-6
clone_size: .
cdr3_aa: CATSNEGRGSPLHF
cdr3_nt: TGTGCCACCAGCAACGAGGGAAGAGGATCACCCCTCCACTTT

d_call: .
v_call: TRBV5-1
j_call: TRBJ2-5
clone_size: .
cdr3_aa: CASSLNAETQYF
cdr3_nt: TGCGCCAGCAGCCTGAACGCGGAGACCCAGTACTTC

d_call: .
v_call: TRBV7-2
j_call: TRBJ1-3
clone_size: .
cdr3_aa: CASSLLAGSGNTIYF
cdr3_nt: TGTGCCAGCAGCTTACTCGCAGGGTCTGGAAACACCATATATTTT